Reported below is one T cell receptor beta chain. Antigen: not known. These data are taken from a study of PD-1 blockade in classical Hodgkin lymphoma. Points from the study as a whole: By C4D1, CD4+ diversity increased significantly, especially in complete responders. Relapsed/refractory patients reportedly had the lowest baseline TCR diversity, below newly diagnosed patients, who were below healthy donors.

Regarding time point: cycle 4 day 1 (C4D1), after more than five weeks of nivolumab. Brentuximab vedotin exposure varied, and every patient relapsed after autologous stem cell transplantation. This CDR3 is 14 amino acids long. Trimming took off 6 bases at V and 0 bases at J, with 12 bases between the two ends. Germline V gene data show CDR1 as SGHRS and CDR2 as YFSETQ. Only in-frame clones appear in the TCRdb table, and some are missing; sequencing was by immunoSEQ multiplex PCR. The sample includes around 40,000 clones, more than 60% of them seen just once. This chain connects TRBV5-1 to TRBJ1-2; no clear D gene. This specimen was peripheral blood mononuclear cells (PBMCs), taken before the fourth cycle of nivolumab. The origin of this receptor is a human donor with classical Hodgkin lymphoma. The CDR3 protein is CASKDTPANYGYTF. The CDR3 nucleotides are TGCGCCAGCAAAGACACCCCAGCTAACTATGGCTACACCTTC. Looking up the rest from reference TRBV5-1 and TRBJ1-2 gives the full variable domain: KAGVTQTPRYLIKTRGQQVTLSCSPISGHRSVSWYQQTPGQGLQFLFEYFSETQRNKGNFPGRFSGRQFSNSRSEMNVSTLELGDSALYLCASKDTPANYGYTFGSGTRLTVV.